These T cell receptor beta chains were read from a single sample in a study of blood T cells in healthy people across ages. TCRdb ran MiXCR on the 5' RACE reads and lists one entry per CDR3 protein. The sample lists more than 800,000 distinct CDR3 sequences, roughly 26% seen once, with around 16% in the top ten. Input material: blood. Receptor source: a woman older than 75 in good health. CDR3s include the opening cysteine and the closing phenylalanine or tryptophan. The order of the fields is V gene, D gene, clone size, J gene, CDR3 DNA, CDR3 protein. A D gene is named only where the DNA matches it firmly. A clone size is listed for some rows: how often the clone was seen (once, few, many), or a class if it is expanded.

v_call: TRBV20-1; d_call: TRBD2; clone_size: many; j_call: TRBJ2-3; cdr3_nt: TGCAGTGCTAAAAGACCGGGACTAGGGACAGATACGCAGTATTTT; cdr3_aa: CSAKRPGLGTDTQYF
v_call: TRBV20-1; d_call: -; clone_size: -; j_call: TRBJ1-5; cdr3_nt: TGCAGTGCTATGGACCTACTAGGGGTTCAGCCCCAGCATTTT; cdr3_aa: CSAMDLLGVQPQHF
v_call: TRBV5-1; d_call: TRBD1; clone_size: many; j_call: TRBJ2-3; cdr3_nt: TGCGCCAGATCGAGGACAGGGTTGGGCACAGATACGCAGTATTTT; cdr3_aa: CARSRTGLGTDTQYF
v_call: TRBV5-1; d_call: TRBD1; clone_size: many; j_call: TRBJ1-2; cdr3_nt: TGCGCCAGCAGCTCGGGACAGGGGATCGATGGCTACACCTTC; cdr3_aa: CASSSGQGIDGYTF
v_call: TRBV6-2/TRBV6-3; d_call: -; clone_size: many; j_call: TRBJ2-2; cdr3_nt: TGTGCCAGCATCCGACGGGGGCTAGCTTACGGGGAGCTGTTTTTT; cdr3_aa: CASIRRGLAYGELFF
v_call: TRBV6-1; d_call: -; clone_size: few; j_call: TRBJ2-3; cdr3_nt: TGTGCCAGCAGGAAGGGGGAAGATACGCAGTATTTT; cdr3_aa: CASRKGEDTQYF
v_call: TRBV12-3/TRBV12-4; d_call: TRBD1; clone_size: -; j_call: TRBJ2-7; cdr3_nt: TGTGCCAGCAGTTTCACGAGACAGGGAGCTCACGAGGAGTACTTC; cdr3_aa: CASSFTRQGAHEEYF
v_call: TRBV29-1; d_call: TRBD1; clone_size: many; j_call: TRBJ2-3; cdr3_nt: TGCAGCGGCGGGACAGGGGGTAGAGATACGCAGTATTTT; cdr3_aa: CSGGTGGRDTQYF
v_call: TRBV18; d_call: -; clone_size: many; j_call: TRBJ1-2; cdr3_nt: TGTGCCAGCTTAAAAACAGGAAACTATGGCTACACCTTC; cdr3_aa: CASLKTGNYGYTF
v_call: TRBV9; d_call: TRBD1; clone_size: -; j_call: TRBJ1-6; cdr3_nt: TGTGCCAGCAGCCTCTCCGGGACAGGGACTAATTCACCCCTCCACTTT; cdr3_aa: CASSLSGTGTNSPLHF
v_call: TRBV7-2; d_call: -; clone_size: many; j_call: TRBJ1-2; cdr3_nt: TGTGCCAGCAGCTTAGGAACGCTAGGGGGGTATGGCTACACCTTC; cdr3_aa: CASSLGTLGGYGYTF
v_call: TRBV7-2; d_call: TRBD1; clone_size: many; j_call: TRBJ1-1; cdr3_nt: TGTGCCAGCAGTTGGACAGGGACCACTGAAGCTTTCTTT; cdr3_aa: CASSWTGTTEAFF
v_call: TRBV12-3/TRBV12-4; d_call: -; clone_size: many; j_call: TRBJ2-7; cdr3_nt: TGTGCCAGCAGTCGAACAGGTATTTCCTCCTACGAGCAGTACTTC; cdr3_aa: CASSRTGISSYEQYF
v_call: TRBV12-3/TRBV12-4; d_call: -; clone_size: -; j_call: TRBJ2-2; cdr3_nt: TGTGCCAGCAGTTTTGACGGAGGGAGGTCGAACACCGGGGAGCTGTTTTTT; cdr3_aa: CASSFDGGRSNTGELFF
v_call: TRBV18; d_call: -; clone_size: once; j_call: TRBJ1-1; cdr3_nt: TGTGCCAGCTCACCACGGGGGGGGACGGACACTGAAGCTTTCTTT; cdr3_aa: CASSPRGGTDTEAFF
v_call: TRBV6-1; d_call: TRBD2; clone_size: few; j_call: TRBJ2-5; cdr3_nt: TGTGCCAGCAGGGAGACTAGCGGGGGGGCCAAGACCCAGTACTTC; cdr3_aa: CASRETSGGAKTQYF
v_call: TRBV7-2; d_call: -; clone_size: -; j_call: TRBJ1-2; cdr3_nt: TGTGCCATTAACCGGGGGGCGGCCTATGGCTACACCTTC; cdr3_aa: CAINRGAAYGYTF
v_call: TRBV7-2; d_call: -; clone_size: many; j_call: TRBJ2-3; cdr3_nt: TGTGCCAGCAGCTTAGGAATAGATACGCAGTATTTT; cdr3_aa: CASSLGIDTQYF
v_call: TRBV27; d_call: -; clone_size: many; j_call: TRBJ2-6; cdr3_nt: TGTGCCAGCAGTCCCGACCTGTATATCCTCTCTGGGGCCAACGTCCTGACTTTC; cdr3_aa: CASSPDLYILSGANVLTF
v_call: TRBV10-3; d_call: -; clone_size: -; j_call: TRBJ1-1; cdr3_nt: TGTGCCGTCAGTTCGGACAGGAACACTGAAGCTTTCTTT; cdr3_aa: CAVSSDRNTEAFF
v_call: TRBV20-1; d_call: TRBD2; clone_size: many; j_call: TRBJ2-7; cdr3_nt: TGCAGTGCTAGTCGGGGGGGACTAGCGGGGACCGAGCAGTACTTC; cdr3_aa: CSASRGGLAGTEQYF
v_call: TRBV29-1; d_call: TRBD1; clone_size: many; j_call: TRBJ2-4; cdr3_nt: TGCAGCGTTACGCCGGGACAGGGTGGTGGTAACATTCAGTACTTC; cdr3_aa: CSVTPGQGGGNIQYF
v_call: TRBV7-9; d_call: -; clone_size: -; j_call: TRBJ2-3; cdr3_nt: TGTGCCAACAGCTTAGGAGCGGGGACAGATACACAGTATTTT; cdr3_aa: CANSLGAGTDTQYF
v_call: TRBV7-2; d_call: -; clone_size: many; j_call: TRBJ2-5; cdr3_nt: TGTGCCAGCAGCTTAGGGGGGGCGAAGACCCAGTACTTC; cdr3_aa: CASSLGGAKTQYF
v_call: TRBV20-1; d_call: -; clone_size: -; j_call: TRBJ2-5; cdr3_nt: TGCAGTGCTTCCGGGACACCCGAAGACAATTCCCAAGAGACCCAGTACTTC; cdr3_aa: CSASGTPEDNSQETQYF
v_call: TRBV11-2; d_call: -; clone_size: many; j_call: TRBJ2-7; cdr3_nt: TGTGCCAGCAGCTTAGTGGGGACCCGCTACTCCTACGAGCAGTACTTC; cdr3_aa: CASSLVGTRYSYEQYF
v_call: TRBV5-1; d_call: TRBD2; clone_size: many; j_call: TRBJ2-1; cdr3_nt: TGCGCCAGCACCACGTCGGGGGGCTCCTACAATGAGCAGTTCTTC; cdr3_aa: CASTTSGGSYNEQFF
v_call: TRBV6-4; d_call: TRBD2; clone_size: once; j_call: TRBJ2-2; cdr3_nt: TGTGCCAGCAGTCCCCTCGGAGGAGCGGGGAGGAACACCGGGGAGCTGTTTTTT; cdr3_aa: CASSPLGGAGRNTGELFF
v_call: TRBV5-1; d_call: TRBD1; clone_size: few; j_call: TRBJ2-3; cdr3_nt: TGCGCCAGCAGCTCGGGACAGGGATTGGGAGATACGCAGTATTTT; cdr3_aa: CASSSGQGLGDTQYF
v_call: TRBV20-1; d_call: TRBD2; clone_size: few; j_call: TRBJ2-2; cdr3_nt: TGCAGTGCTAGAGACGAAAGTCGACTAGCGGGAGGAAACACCGGGGAGCTGTTTTTT; cdr3_aa: CSARDESRLAGGNTGELFF
v_call: TRBV4-1; d_call: -; clone_size: many; j_call: TRBJ2-7; cdr3_nt: TGCGCCAGCAGCCAAGATTCGGGGCAGTACGAGCAGTACTTC; cdr3_aa: CASSQDSGQYEQYF
v_call: TRBV7-2; d_call: -; clone_size: many; j_call: TRBJ2-1; cdr3_nt: TGTGCCAGCAGCTTTGGGGCCTACAATGAGCAGTTCTTC; cdr3_aa: CASSFGAYNEQFF
v_call: TRBV3-1; d_call: -; clone_size: few; j_call: TRBJ1-2; cdr3_nt: TGTGCCAGCAGCCAAGGGACGAAGGGCGCGGTCGGCTATGGCTACACCTTC; cdr3_aa: CASSQGTKGAVGYGYTF
v_call: TRBV6-1; d_call: TRBD2; clone_size: many; j_call: TRBJ2-7; cdr3_nt: TGTGCCAGCGGGGGACTAGCGGGGACCTACGAGCAGTACTTC; cdr3_aa: CASGGLAGTYEQYF
v_call: TRBV19; d_call: -; clone_size: few; j_call: TRBJ1-2; cdr3_nt: TGTGCCAGTAGTATAGGCGCAGCTAACTATGGCTACACCTTC; cdr3_aa: CASSIGAANYGYTF
v_call: TRBV4-2; d_call: -; clone_size: many; j_call: TRBJ2-3; cdr3_nt: TGTGCCAGCAGCCAAGACGGAGCGTACCCAGATACGCAGTATTTT; cdr3_aa: CASSQDGAYPDTQYF
v_call: TRBV30; d_call: -; clone_size: many; j_call: TRBJ1-2; cdr3_nt: TGTGCCTGGAGTGGAAGAGATGGCTACACCTTC; cdr3_aa: CAWSGRDGYTF
v_call: TRBV7-2; d_call: -; clone_size: few; j_call: TRBJ2-7; cdr3_nt: TGTGCCAGCAGCTTAATCACGGAGCAGTACTTC; cdr3_aa: CASSLITEQYF
v_call: TRBV7-2; d_call: TRBD1; clone_size: -; j_call: TRBJ1-2; cdr3_nt: TGTGCCAGCAGCTTAAGTCCGGGACAGGCCTTGGAGAGGGGCTACACCTTC; cdr3_aa: CASSLSPGQALERGYTF
v_call: TRBV9; d_call: -; clone_size: many; j_call: TRBJ2-7; cdr3_nt: TGTGCCAGCAGCGTAGGAGGTAGAGACGAGCAGTACTTC; cdr3_aa: CASSVGGRDEQYF
v_call: TRBV5-1; d_call: -; clone_size: -; j_call: TRBJ1-2; cdr3_nt: TGCGCCAGCAGCTCGGTATCGGGGGACTATGGCTACACCTTC; cdr3_aa: CASSSVSGDYGYTF
v_call: TRBV20-1; d_call: -; clone_size: many; j_call: TRBJ2-1; cdr3_nt: TGCAGTGCTAGAGATCTTAGAACCAATGAGCAGTTCTTC; cdr3_aa: CSARDLRTNEQFF
v_call: TRBV19; d_call: TRBD1; clone_size: -; j_call: TRBJ2-1; cdr3_nt: TGTGCCAGTAGTACGACCGGGACAGGGGAGGATGAGCAGTTCTTC; cdr3_aa: CASSTTGTGEDEQFF
v_call: TRBV6-1; d_call: TRBD1; clone_size: few; j_call: TRBJ1-5; cdr3_nt: TGTGCCAGCAGTATCACAGGGGTGGATCAGCCCCAGCATTTT; cdr3_aa: CASSITGVDQPQHF
v_call: TRBV6-1; d_call: -; clone_size: few; j_call: TRBJ1-5; cdr3_nt: TGTGCCAGCAATTACCAGGGTAATCAGCCCCAGCATTTT; cdr3_aa: CASNYQGNQPQHF
v_call: TRBV6-4; d_call: TRBD1; clone_size: once; j_call: TRBJ2-7; cdr3_nt: TGTGCCAACAGGGGTATAGGCTACGAGCAGTACTTC; cdr3_aa: CANRGIGYEQYF
v_call: TRBV20-1; d_call: -; clone_size: -; j_call: TRBJ2-1; cdr3_nt: TGCAGTGCGAAAATCGGGAGTGGTGCAACAAATGAGCAGTTCTTC; cdr3_aa: CSAKIGSGATNEQFF
v_call: TRBV21-1; d_call: -; clone_size: -; j_call: TRBJ2-7; cdr3_nt: TGTGCCAGCAGTCCCGGCGGGGCGGGAAAGATCGAGCAGTACTTC; cdr3_aa: CASSPGGAGKIEQYF
v_call: TRBV6-6; d_call: -; clone_size: -; j_call: TRBJ2-2; cdr3_nt: TGTGCCAGCAGCATCGGGAGCACCTCCGGGGAGCTGTTTTTT; cdr3_aa: CASSIGSTSGELFF
v_call: TRBV4-2; d_call: TRBD1; clone_size: many; j_call: TRBJ1-4; cdr3_nt: TGTGCCAGCAGCCAAGGAGACAGGGAAGGGGAAAAACTGTTTTTT; cdr3_aa: CASSQGDREGEKLFF
v_call: TRBV6-2/TRBV6-3; d_call: TRBD2; clone_size: -; j_call: TRBJ2-3; cdr3_nt: TGTGCCAGCAGTTACCTAATTGCGGGGGTCACAGATACGCAGTATTTT; cdr3_aa: CASSYLIAGVTDTQYF
v_call: TRBV3-1; d_call: -; clone_size: -; j_call: TRBJ1-6; cdr3_nt: TGTGCCAGCAGCCAGACGCGAACGGAACGATCACCCCTCCACTTT; cdr3_aa: CASSQTRTERSPLHF
v_call: TRBV20-1; d_call: -; clone_size: few; j_call: TRBJ2-3; cdr3_nt: TGCAGTGCCCAGAGGGGAAGTGCAGATACGCAGTATTTT; cdr3_aa: CSAQRGSADTQYF
v_call: TRBV7-2; d_call: TRBD1; clone_size: once; j_call: TRBJ1-6; cdr3_nt: TGTGCCAGCAGCTTCCCAGGGGGCAGGTCACCCCTCCACTTT; cdr3_aa: CASSFPGGRSPLHF
v_call: TRBV28; d_call: -; clone_size: many; j_call: TRBJ2-1; cdr3_nt: TGTGCCAGCTACACAGGAAGCTCCTACAATGAGCAGTTCTTC; cdr3_aa: CASYTGSSYNEQFF
v_call: TRBV2; d_call: -; clone_size: many; j_call: TRBJ1-5; cdr3_nt: TGTGCCAGCACGGCGGGGGTTCTTTATAGCAATCAGCCCCAGCATTTT; cdr3_aa: CASTAGVLYSNQPQHF
v_call: TRBV27; d_call: -; clone_size: once; j_call: TRBJ1-1; cdr3_nt: TGTGCCAGCAGTTCCGCCCCAGGGATTTTGAACACTGAAGCTTTCTTT; cdr3_aa: CASSSAPGILNTEAFF
v_call: TRBV2; d_call: -; clone_size: -; j_call: TRBJ2-1; cdr3_nt: TGTGCCAGCAAGTTAGCGCAGAGCTCCTACAATGAGCAGTTCTTC; cdr3_aa: CASKLAQSSYNEQFF